The 2 T cell receptor beta chains below all came from one sample that was sequenced in a study of T cells in localized non-small cell lung cancer. Sequencing was performed with immunoSEQ multiplex PCR; in TCRdb, only in-frame clones are kept and a portion is missing. The sample gives approximately 1,500 clones, approximately 25% of which show up once; around 13% is in the top ten. The sample was normal lung tissue next to the tumor, taken before any cancer treatment. The source is a male donor at least 60 years old with stage I lung adenocarcinoma.

This clone came up a few times. The rearrangement joins TRBV11-3 to TRBJ2-7, with 7 bases matching TRBD2. CDR1 and CDR2 (germline): SGHNT, YENEEA. This CDR3 comprises 15 residues. Trimming cost V 5 bases and J 5 bases; bases outside gene matches: 12. CDR3 sequence: CASSPWAGALNEQYF. CDR3 bases: TGTGCCAGCAGCCCCTGGGCGGGAGCACTCAACGAGCAGTACTTC.

The V and J genes are TRBV10-2 and TRBJ2-1, with 9 positions matching TRBD2. The CDR3 is made up of 15 amino acids. The V segment lost 3 bases and the J segment 7 bases; nucleotides outside the gene matches: 7. Germline V gene lookup returns CDR1 WSHSY and CDR2 SAAADI. The DNA of the CDR3 is TGCGCCAGCAGTGACGGCGGGAGGGCAAGAAATGAGCAGTTCTTC. This codes for CASSDGGRARNEQFF.